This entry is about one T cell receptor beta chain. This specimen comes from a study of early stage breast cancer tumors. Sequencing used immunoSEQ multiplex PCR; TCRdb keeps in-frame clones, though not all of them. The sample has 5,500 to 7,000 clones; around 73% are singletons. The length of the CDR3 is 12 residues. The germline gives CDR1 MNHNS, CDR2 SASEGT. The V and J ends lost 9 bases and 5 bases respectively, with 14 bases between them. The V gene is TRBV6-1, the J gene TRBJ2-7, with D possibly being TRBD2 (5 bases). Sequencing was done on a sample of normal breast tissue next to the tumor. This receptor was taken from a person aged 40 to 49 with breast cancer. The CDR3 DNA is TGTGCCAGTAGAGGGCCATTCAACGAGCAGTACTTC. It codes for CASRGPFNEQYF.